The 32 T cell receptor beta chains presented below share a single source sample, sequenced in a study of blood T cell repertoires in COVID-19. Using immunoSEQ multiplex PCR, the repertoire was profiled, and TCRdb retains in-frame clones only, with some absent. The sample has fewer than 60,000 clones, more than 80% seen once; the top ten hold approximately 1%. The sequencing sample was made of peripheral blood. The receptors were gathered from a man between 60 and 70 years old with COVID-19, enrolled during active disease.

The genes are TRBV28 and TRBJ1-5, with a tentative D call TRBD1 (6 bases). Per the germline V gene, CDR1 is MDHEN and CDR2 is SYDVKM. The ends were cut back, 6 bases at V and 6 bases at J, with 15 bases in the middle. This CDR3 is built from 14 residues. CDR3 in DNA: TGTGCCAGCAGATTACAGGGCGGCGGTCAGCCCCAGCATTTT. This gives the protein CASRLQGGGQPQHF.

The V and J genes are TRBV5-4 and TRBJ2-7; possibly TRBD2 for D (7 bases). Germline loops: CDR1 SGHNT, CDR2 YYREEE (reference sequence). Trimming stripped 0 bases from V and 3 bases from J, with 22 bases between. The length of the CDR3 is 18 residues. The CDR3 DNA follows: TGTGCCAGCAGCTTGGTGATTTTGGGGGCAAGCGGGGTCTACGAGCAGTACTTC. Translation gives CASSLVILGASGVYEQYF.

This CDR3 is CASSRLLGPSGNTIYF. CDR3 in DNA: TGTGCCAGCAGCCGGCTCTTGGGGCCCTCTGGAAACACCATATATTTT. The V gene is TRBV11-2, the J gene TRBJ1-3; D is perhaps TRBD1 (5 bases). Between the trimmed V and J ends, which lost 5 bases and 0 bases, there was a span of 14 bases. The CDR3 has 16 residues. Germline assignment: CDR1 SGHAT and CDR2 FQNNGV.

This clone came up once. V usage is TRBV9 and J usage is TRBJ2-4, with D possibly TRBD2 on 5 matching bases. Per the germline V gene, CDR1 is SGDLS and CDR2 is YYNGEE. Trimming took 5 bases from V and 7 from J, leaving 13 bases between them. CDR3 size: 13 residues. The CDR3 region has the DNA TGTGCCAGCAGTGGGAGTCAGGTGAACATTCAGTACTTC. It translates to CASSGSQVNIQYF. The variable domain in full, completed from reference TRBV9 and TRBJ2-4, reads DSGVTQTPKHLITATGQRVTLRCSPRSGDLSVYWYQQSLDQGLQFLIQYYNGEERAKGNILERFSAQQFPDLHSELNLSSLELGDSALYFCASSGSQVNIQYFGAGTRLSVL.

The chain is built from TRBV5-1 and TRBJ2-7; tentatively, D is TRBD1 (5 bases). Germline V gene lookup returns CDR1 SGHRS and CDR2 YFSETQ. Trimming took off 0 bases at V and 3 bases at J, with 13 bases between the two ends. CDR3 length: 15 amino acids. The CDR3 nucleotides are TGCGCCAGCAGCTTGGTTGACAGACGGATCTACGAGCAGTACTTC. Translation: CASSLVDRRIYEQYF.

This chain uses TRBV2 with TRBJ1-5; no reliable D call. The V end was cut by 7 bases, the J end by 4 bases, with 17 bases between. The CDR3 length is 15 residues. CDR1 and CDR2 (germline): SNHLY, FYNNEI. Here the CDR3 reads CASTVAELGNQPQHF. Written as DNA, the CDR3 is TGTGCCAGCACCGTTGCGGAACTCGGAAATCAGCCCCAGCATTTT.

The chain links TRBV29-1 to TRBJ1-3; a weak D match, TRBD1 (5 bases). Germline V lookup: CDR1 SQVTM, CDR2 ANQGSEA. The CDR3 covers 14 residues. Trimming took 0 bases from V and 4 from J, leaving 10 bases between them. CDR3 sequence: CSVEDLGGGNTIYF. CDR3 nucleotide sequence: TGCAGCGTTGAAGATCTTGGGGGGGGAAACACCATATATTTT.

The genes are TRBV19 and TRBJ2-1, with D possibly being TRBD1 (7 bases). This CDR3 contains 15 residues. CDR1 and CDR2 (germline): LNHDA, SQIVND (reference sequence). The V gene lost 5 bases and the J gene lost 5 bases, with 16 bases spanning the gap. The CDR3 loop is CASSPGGTVDNEQFF. As DNA, the CDR3 is TGTGCCAGTAGTCCAGGGGGGACAGTAGACAATGAGCAGTTCTTC.

This chain joins TRBV5-4 and TRBJ2-1; TRBD1 matches 7 bases. The trim removed 3 bases at V and 4 bases at J, leaving 10 bases unmatched. The CDR3 is made up of 16 amino acids. Germline V lookup: CDR1 SGHNT, CDR2 YYREEE (reference sequence). DNA for the CDR3: TGTGCCAGCAGCTCACTCCCGACAGGGCCTTACAATGAGCAGTTCTTC. This codes for CASSSLPTGPYNEQFF.

The chain combines TRBV7-9 with TRBJ1-2; 8 bases align to TRBD1. CDR3 length: 14 residues. The germline V gene encodes CDR1 SEHNR and CDR2 FQNEAQ (reference sequence). V trimming: 5 bases; J trimming: 4 bases; junction bases outside the gene matches: 6. The CDR3 coding sequence is TGTGCCAGCAGCCCGGGACAGGCGAGCTATGGCTACACCTTC. Its translation: CASSPGQASYGYTF. Drawing the rest from reference TRBV7-9 and TRBJ1-2, the complete variable domain is DTGVSQNPRHKITKRGQNVTFRCDPISEHNRLYWYRQTLGQGPEFLTYFQNEAQLEKSRLLSDRFSAERPKGSFSTLEIQRTEQGDSAMYLCASSPGQASYGYTFGSGTRLTVV.

Only a few counts were recorded for this clone. J is TRBJ2-7 and V is TRBV7-9, with a possible D match to TRBD2 (5 bases). Germline-derived CDR1 and CDR2 are SEHNR and FQNEAQ (reference sequence). The length of the CDR3 is 13 residues. V was pared by 8 bases and J by 4 bases, with 15 bases between. CDR3 region: CASPLGSSYEQYF. The CDR3 coding sequence is TGTGCCAGCCCTTTAGGGAGTTCTTACGAGCAGTACTTC.

The chain is built from TRBV18 and TRBJ1-6; 7 bases are shared with TRBD1. This CDR3 spans 15 amino acids. CDR1 KGHSH and CDR2 LQKENI come from the germline V gene. J lost 6 bases, V lost 2 bases, and 4 bases had no gene match. The CDR3 loop is CASSPRRDSNSPLHF. DNA of the CDR3: TGTGCCAGCTCACCAAGGAGGGACAGTAATTCACCCCTCCACTTT. Using reference TRBV18 and TRBJ1-6 for the parts outside the CDR3, the full variable domain is NAGVMQNPRHLVRRRGQEARLRCSPMKGHSHVYWYRQLPEEGLKFMVYLQKENIIDESGMPKERFSAEFPKEGPSILRIQQVVRGDSAAYFCASSPRRDSNSPLHFGNGTRLTVT.

The chain couples TRBV11-2 to TRBJ2-1; TRBD2 matches 16 bases. The CDR3 contains 18 residues. Germline loops: CDR1 SGHAT, CDR2 FQNNGV. Losses at the gene ends were 3 bases for V and 6 bases for J; bases not matched to a gene: 8. Written as DNA, the CDR3 is TGTGCCAGCAGCTTTCCCCCCGGGACTAGCGGGAGGGGCAATGAGCAGTTCTTC. This sequence encodes CASSFPPGTSGRGNEQFF.

For this clone: The junction differs from germline at one of its ends, possibly a read error. The chain recombines TRBV2 with TRBJ1-3, with 10 positions matching TRBD1. Germline CDR1 SNHLY, CDR2 FYNNEI. The CDR3 totals 15 residues. This chain's CDR3 is CASTSDRGYGSTIYF. For the CDR3, the DNA is TGTGCCAGCACCTCGGACAGGGGGTATGGAAGCACCATATATTTT.

V gene TRBV2 combines with J gene TRBJ1-2; D is unclear. The CDR3 length is 15 residues. Germline V gene lookup returns CDR1 SNHLY and CDR2 FYNNEI. V was clipped by 4 bases and J by 1 base, with 13 bases between them. CDR3 loop: CASSGPSTINYGYTF. DNA of the CDR3: TGTGCCAGCAGTGGTCCATCGACAATTAACTATGGCTACACCTTC.

V is TRBV19 and J is TRBJ1-5; 7 bases fit TRBD1. CDR3 length equals 17 residues. The germline CDR1 and CDR2 sequences are LNHDA and SQIVND (reference sequence). The V gene end was trimmed by 6 bases and the J gene end by 2 bases; junction bases not matched to a gene: 13. CDR3 sequence reads: CASRKGQATSGNQPQHF. The CDR3 DNA follows: TGTGCCAGTAGGAAAGGACAGGCGACTTCGGGCAATCAGCCCCAGCATTTT.

This clone was recorded once. The V call is TRBV7-8, the J call TRBJ1-5, with D possibly matching TRBD1 (6 bases). The CDR3 covers 14 residues. Germline V gene sequence: CDR1 SGHVS, CDR2 FQNEAQ. The V gene lost 1 base and the J gene lost 4 bases, with 8 bases spanning the gap. The CDR3 spells CASSLGGLNQPQHF. The DNA of the CDR3 is TGTGCCAGCAGCTTAGGGGGGCTGAATCAGCCCCAGCATTTT.

V and J are TRBV2 and TRBJ1-3; D unresolved. The germline V and J ends were trimmed by 4 bases and 2 bases, with 6 bases remaining between them. CDR3 length equals 13 residues. CDR1 is SNHLY and CDR2 is FYNNEI in the germline V gene. CDR3 residues: CASSVQAGNTIYF. CDR3 DNA: TGTGCCAGCAGTGTTCAGGCTGGAAACACCATATATTTT.

The chain couples TRBV6-5 to TRBJ1-4; 7 bases line up with TRBD1. V dropped 0 bases and J dropped 2; count of bases not matched to a gene: 0. Germline assignment: CDR1 MNHEY and CDR2 SVGAGI. CDR3 length: 15 amino acids. The CDR3 protein is CASSYSGQTNEKLFF. For the CDR3, the DNA is TGTGCCAGCAGTTACTCGGGACAGACTAATGAAAAACTGTTTTTT.

The J gene is TRBJ1-5, the V gene TRBV2; 10 nucleotides align to TRBD1. The CDR3 is 15 residues long. V was clipped by 6 bases and J by 2 bases; unmatched bases: 4. Germline V gives CDR1 SNHLY, CDR2 FYNNEI. The CDR3 sequence: CASRTGTGGNQPQHF. DNA of the CDR3: TGTGCCAGCAGAACCGGGACAGGGGGCAATCAGCCCCAGCATTTT. Supplemented by reference TRBV2 and TRBJ1-5, the full variable domain reads EPEVTQTPSHQVTQMGQEVILRCVPISNHLYFYWYRQILGQKVEFLVSFYNNEISEKSEIFDDQFSVERPDGSNFTLKIRSTKLEDSAMYFCASRTGTGGNQPQHFGDGTRLSIL.

V usage is TRBV19 and J usage is TRBJ2-7, with 8 bases matching TRBD1. The CDR3 loop spans 15 amino acids. CDR1 is LNHDA and CDR2 is SQIVND in the germline V gene (reference sequence). V was pared by 8 bases and J by 4 bases, with 13 bases of the junction left unmatched. The CDR3 here is CASSRNSDRVYEQYF. In nucleotides, the CDR3 is TGTGCCAGTTCCCGCAACTCGGACAGGGTTTACGAGCAGTACTTC. The full variable domain, its missing parts supplied by reference TRBV19 and TRBJ2-7, is DGGITQSPKYLFRKEGQNVTLSCEQNLNHDAMYWYRQDPGQGLRLIYYSQIVNDFQKGDIAEGYSVSREKKESFPLTVTSAQKNPTAFYLCASSRNSDRVYEQYFGPGTRLTVT.

The chain employs TRBV10-1 and TRBJ2-4, with 9 bases identical to TRBD1. The germline V gene encodes CDR1 WNHNN and CDR2 SYGVQD (reference sequence). The V gene end was trimmed by 11 bases and the J gene end by 0 bases; junction bases not matched to a gene: 20. CDR3 length: 19 amino acids. DNA for the CDR3: TGCGCCGTCAGGGGGACAGGGACGGGTCTTACGGTAGCCAAAAACATTCAGTACTTC. Protein: CAVRGTGTGLTVAKNIQYF.

J is TRBJ2-2 and V is TRBV27; D is perhaps TRBD2 (6 bases). Germline V gene sequence: CDR1 MNHEY, CDR2 SMNVEV (reference sequence). The CDR3 has 14 residues. Trimming removed 2 bases from V and 5 bases from J, with 9 bases in between. CDR3 in amino acids: CASSLLGRTGELFF. The CDR3 DNA sequence: TGTGCCAGCAGTTTACTAGGGAGGACCGGGGAGCTGTTTTTT.

V is TRBV9 and J is TRBJ2-1; TRBD2 matches at 10 bases. With 7 bases clipped from V and 8 bases from J, the junction kept 0 bases outside the gene matches. From germline, CDR1 is SGDLS and CDR2 YYNGEE. The CDR3 runs 11 residues. The CDR3 is CASGTSDEQFF. The CDR3 nucleotides read TGTGCCAGCGGGACTAGCGATGAGCAGTTCTTC. Full variable domain (missing parts from reference TRBV9 and TRBJ2-1): DSGVTQTPKHLITATGQRVTLRCSPRSGDLSVYWYQQSLDQGLQFLIQYYNGEERAKGNILERFSAQQFPDLHSELNLSSLELGDSALYFCASGTSDEQFFGPGTRLTVL.

This chain uses TRBV9 with TRBJ2-7, with a weak D call TRBD1 (6 bases). The CDR3 spans 15 residues. Trimming removed 3 bases at V and 1 base at J, with 14 bases between. Germline CDR1 SGDLS, CDR2 YYNGEE. Here the CDR3 DNA reads TGTGCCAGCAGCGCCCACTCGACAGGTTCCTACGAGCAGTACTTC. Protein sequence: CASSAHSTGSYEQYF. The full variable domain, its missing parts supplied by reference TRBV9 and TRBJ2-7, is DSGVTQTPKHLITATGQRVTLRCSPRSGDLSVYWYQQSLDQGLQFLIQYYNGEERAKGNILERFSAQQFPDLHSELNLSSLELGDSALYFCASSAHSTGSYEQYFGPGTRLTVT.

The genes are TRBV5-1 and TRBJ1-2; D is unresolved. The CDR3 runs to 14 residues. V lost 0 bases and J lost 8, with 14 bases in between. The V gene's germline CDR1 is SGHRS and CDR2 YFSETQ. CDR3 region: CASSLAEGLAGYTF. Written as DNA, the CDR3 is TGCGCCAGCAGCTTGGCCGAGGGCCTGGCGGGCTACACCTTC.

This clone was recorded only once. This rearrangement joins TRBV4-1 to TRBJ1-2; 9 bases line up with TRBD1. The CDR3 extends over 18 amino acids. Per the germline V gene, CDR1 is MGHRA and CDR2 is YSYEKL. The trim removed 2 bases at V and 3 bases at J, leaving 13 bases unmatched. CDR3 residues: CASSQRGRTGGIYYGYTF. The CDR3 bases are TGCGCCAGCAGCCAACGAGGCCGAACAGGGGGCATCTACTATGGCTACACCTTC.

The chain links TRBV29-1 to TRBJ2-1; 8 bases are shared with TRBD1. Germline CDR1 SQVTM, CDR2 ANQGSEA. Unmatched junction bases numbered 3, after V lost 3 bases and J lost 5 bases. This CDR3 is built from 13 residues. CDR3 bases: TGCAGCGTTGATGGACAGGGCCACAATGAGCAGTTCTTC. It codes for CSVDGQGHNEQFF.

The J gene is TRBJ2-7, the V gene TRBV28, with a possible D match to TRBD2 (5 bases). This CDR3 spans 15 amino acids. CDR1 MDHEN and CDR2 SYDVKM come from the germline V gene. V was pared by 6 bases and J by 0 bases, with 15 bases between. The CDR3 loop reads CASRINGVRSYEQYF. The CDR3 DNA follows: TGTGCCAGCAGGATAAACGGGGTCCGCTCCTACGAGCAGTACTTC.

This chain links TRBV18 with TRBJ2-7; D remains ambiguous. Deletions cut 5 bases from V and 0 bases from J, with 11 bases between. Germline lookup yields CDR1 KGHSH and CDR2 LQKENI. The CDR3 covers 14 residues. In DNA form, the CDR3 reads TGTGCCAGCTCATCTCGGCGGAGCTCCTACGAGCAGTACTTC. Translating it yields CASSSRRSSYEQYF.

This sequence joins TRBV19 and TRBJ1-1; tentative D call: TRBD1 (6 bases). From germline, CDR1 is LNHDA and CDR2 SQIVND (reference sequence). This CDR3 is 15 amino acids long. Deletions cut 3 bases from V and 0 bases from J, with 11 bases between. CDR3 sequence (DNA): TGTGCCAGTAGTATGGACAGTCTTATGAACACTGAAGCTTTCTTT. Protein product: CASSMDSLMNTEAFF.

The chain joins TRBV7-9 to TRBJ2-7; weak D call: TRBD2 (5 bases). Trimming took 7 bases from V and 8 from J, leaving 18 bases between them. The CDR3 covers 13 residues. The V gene's germline CDR1 is SEHNR and CDR2 FQNEAQ (reference sequence). The CDR3 DNA is TGTGCCAGCATTCCCCCGGGGATGGGGAAGCAGTACTTC. It is translated as CASIPPGMGKQYF.